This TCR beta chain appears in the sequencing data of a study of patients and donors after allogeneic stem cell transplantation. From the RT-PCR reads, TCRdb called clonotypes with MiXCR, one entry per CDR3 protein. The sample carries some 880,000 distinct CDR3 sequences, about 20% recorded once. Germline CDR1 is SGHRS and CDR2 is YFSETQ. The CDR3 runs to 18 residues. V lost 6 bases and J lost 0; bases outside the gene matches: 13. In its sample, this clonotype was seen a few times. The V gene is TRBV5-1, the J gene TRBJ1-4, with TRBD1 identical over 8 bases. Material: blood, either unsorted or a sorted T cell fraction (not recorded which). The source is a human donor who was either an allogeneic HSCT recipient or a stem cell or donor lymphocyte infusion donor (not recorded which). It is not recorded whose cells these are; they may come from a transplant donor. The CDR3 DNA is TGCGCCAGCAAATTCCGGGACAGGAACTTTGCAACTAATGAAAAACTGTTTTTT. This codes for CASKFRDRNFATNEKLFF. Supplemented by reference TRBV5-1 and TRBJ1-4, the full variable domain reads KAGVTQTPRYLIKTRGQQVTLSCSPISGHRSVSWYQQTPGQGLQFLFEYFSETQRNKGNFPGRFSGRQFSNSRSEMNVSTLELGDSALYLCASKFRDRNFATNEKLFFGSGTQLSVL.